This T cell receptor beta chain was identified in a study of cytomegalovirus exposure and HLA in healthy donors. The PCR had 60 Vbeta and 13 Jbeta primers. TCRdb's copy holds only in-frame clones and misses some; the assay was immunoSEQ multiplex PCR. The sample holds approximately 150,000 clones, 70% seen once. At sampling all donors were nominally healthy, likely with unrecorded immune exposures. From germline, CDR1 is MGHRA and CDR2 YSYEKL. CDR3 length equals 14 residues. V lost 0 bases, J lost 5 bases, and 10 bases lay in between. Sequenced: PBMCs. This chain uses TRBV4-1 with TRBJ1-2; D is perhaps TRBD1 (5 bases). This clonotype originated in a man aged 18 to 29 in good health and CMV-seropositive. The CDR3 here is CASSQDEGAYGYTF. The CDR3 DNA sequence: TGCGCCAGCAGCCAAGACGAAGGGGCATATGGCTACACCTTC.